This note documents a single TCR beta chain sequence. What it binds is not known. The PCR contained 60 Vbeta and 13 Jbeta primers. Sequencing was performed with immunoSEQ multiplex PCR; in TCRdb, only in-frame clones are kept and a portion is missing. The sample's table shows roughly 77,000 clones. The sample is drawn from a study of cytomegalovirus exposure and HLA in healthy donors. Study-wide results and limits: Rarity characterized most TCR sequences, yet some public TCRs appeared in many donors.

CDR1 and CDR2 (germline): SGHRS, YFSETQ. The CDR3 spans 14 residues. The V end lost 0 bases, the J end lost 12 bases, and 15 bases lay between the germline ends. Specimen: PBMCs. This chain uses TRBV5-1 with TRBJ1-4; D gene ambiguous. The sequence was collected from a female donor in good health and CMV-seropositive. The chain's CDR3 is CASSLERRNEELFF. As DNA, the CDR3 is TGCGCCAGCAGCTTGGAACGCCGTAATGAGGAACTGTTTTTT.